The 13 T cell receptor beta chains below were found in one sample sequenced in a study of T-cell reconstitution after alpha-beta-depleted transplantation in children. Construction of the TCRbeta library involved unique molecular identifiers. TCRdb passed the PCR reads through MiXCR, listing each CDR3 protein once. The table shows about 98,000 distinct CDR3 sequences, with 20% to 25% occurring only once. This material consisted of PBMCs, taken before TCRalphabeta/CD19-depleted stem cell transplant. The receptors here all came from a boy younger than 10 with acute lymphoblastic leukemia, due to receive a stem cell transplant.

This clonotype came up a few times. The V and J genes are TRBV28 and TRBJ2-3; D ambiguous. CDR1 and CDR2 from the germline V gene are MDHEN and SYDVKM. V lost 5 bases to trimming and J lost 4 bases, with 13 bases between them. The CDR3 is made up of 14 amino acids. The CDR3 DNA sequence: TGTGCCAGCAGTCAACCCCTCGCCCCAGATACGCAGTATTTT. Translated, it gives CASSQPLAPDTQYF.

The chain uses TRBV3-1 and TRBJ2-7, with D possibly TRBD2 on 5 matching bases. Germline V gives CDR1 LGHDT, CDR2 YNNKEL (reference sequence). The V and J ends lost 0 bases and 2 bases respectively, with 5 bases between them. The CDR3 covers 13 residues. CDR3 DNA: TGTGCCAGCAGCCAAGACGGGGCCTACGAGCAGTACTTC. It is translated as CASSQDGAYEQYF.

This clonotype has just a few counts. The chain carries TRBV6-5 and TRBJ1-1; unclear D gene. Trimming shortened V by 4 bases and J by 10 bases, and 10 bases separated the two germline ends. The CDR3 runs 11 residues. Germline V gene lookup returns CDR1 MNHEY and CDR2 SVGAGI. For the CDR3, the DNA is TGTGCCAGCAGTTCCCCGTTTGGAGCTTTCTTT. As protein: CASSSPFGAFF.

Worth noting for this clonotype: Its ends do not fully match the called genes, so a read error is possible. The V and J genes are TRBV3-1 and TRBJ2-2; a possible D gene is TRBD2 (5 bases). The CDR3 loop spans 17 amino acids. The germline CDR1 and CDR2 sequences are LGHDT and YNNKEL (reference sequence). In nucleotides, the CDR3 is TGTGCCAGCAGCCACCCCGTCGGCCGCGCGGGCACCGGGGAGCTGTGTTTT. This sequence encodes CASSHPVGRAGTGELCF.

The chain uses TRBV7-2 and TRBJ2-7; a weak D match, TRBD2 (6 bases). Germline V gene data show CDR1 as SGHTA and CDR2 as FQGNSA. This CDR3 region has 16 residues. The V and J ends lost 0 bases and 1 base respectively, with 13 bases between them. The CDR3 coding sequence is TGTGCCAGCAGCTTAGCGGGAGGAAACCCTTCCTACGAGCAGTACTTC. Its protein is CASSLAGGNPSYEQYF.

This clonotype was detected ten times or more. The gene calls are TRBV28 and TRBJ2-3; D possibly corresponds to TRBD2 (6 bases). CDR1 and CDR2 from the germline V gene are MDHEN and SYDVKM. V lost 6 bases, J lost 3 bases, and 16 bases lay in between. This CDR3 is 15 amino acids long. The CDR3 here is CASSRDKGTTDTQYF. CDR3 nucleotides: TGTGCCAGCAGCCGCGACAAGGGGACTACAGATACGCAGTATTTT.

This clonotype was observed a handful of times. The CDR3 sequence is CATVSRDRDYGYTF. The CDR3 DNA reads TGTGCCACCGTATCCCGGGACAGGGACTATGGCTACACCTTC. This sequence joins TRBV15 and TRBJ1-2; TRBD1 matches 9 bases. Germline V lookup: CDR1 LNHNV, CDR2 YYDKDF (reference sequence). Trimming cost V 8 bases and J 3 bases; bases outside gene matches: 7. The CDR3 runs to 14 residues. Full variable domain (outside the CDR3, taken from reference TRBV15 and TRBJ1-2): DAMVIQNPRYQVTQFGKPVTLSCSQTLNHNVMYWYQQKSSQAPKLLFHYYDKDFNNEADTPDNFQSRRPNTSFCFLDIRSPGLGDTAMYLCATVSRDRDYGYTFGSGTRLTVV.

For this clonotype: A much bigger clone sits one base away, suggesting this may be a read error. This CDR3 is CSASGTSGDRIQETQYF. The CDR3 DNA reads as TGCAGCGCATCCGGGACTAGCGGAGACAGGATCCAAGAGACCCAGTACTTC. This chain uses TRBV29-1 with TRBJ2-5; 11 nucleotides line up with TRBD2. Losses at the gene ends were 7 bases for V and 1 base for J; bases not matched to a gene: 14. The CDR3 has 17 residues. Per germline, CDR1 SQVTM and CDR2 ANQGSEA.

This clonotype was observed a few times. The chain uses TRBV28 and TRBJ1-5; D unresolved. The germline V gene encodes CDR1 MDHEN and CDR2 SYDVKM. The CDR3 totals 11 residues. V shed 2 bases and J shed 4 bases, with 0 bases lying between them. The CDR3 reads CASSLNQPQHF. The CDR3 DNA is TGTGCCAGCAGTTTAAATCAGCCCCAGCATTTT. Looking up the rest from reference TRBV28 and TRBJ1-5 gives the full variable domain: DVKVTQSSRYLVKRTGEKVFLECVQDMDHENMFWYRQDPGLGLRLIYFSYDVKMKEKGDIPEGYSVSREKKERFSLILESASTNQTSMYLCASSLNQPQHFGDGTRLSIL.

Ten or more counts support this clonotype. The chain uses TRBV29-1 and TRBJ2-7, with D perhaps TRBD2 (6 bases). Germline CDR1 is SQVTM and CDR2 is ANQGSEA. V lost 3 bases and J lost 6, with 21 bases in between. The CDR3 sequence is 15 residues long. The CDR3 is CSVERFQSEGREQYF. CDR3 bases: TGCAGCGTTGAGAGATTCCAATCGGAGGGGCGCGAGCAGTACTTC.

This chain uses TRBV20-1 with TRBJ2-2, with 8 bases identical to TRBD2. The CDR3 runs to 17 residues. Germline CDR1 DFQATT, CDR2 SNEGSKA (reference sequence). V lost 0 bases, J lost 4 bases, and 10 bases stayed unmatched. The CDR3 nucleotides are TGCAGTGCTAGAGACAGCGGGAGAGGGTTATCCACCGGGGAGCTGTTTTTT. Translation: CSARDSGRGLSTGELFF.

The chain uses TRBV3-1 and TRBJ1-2; D is uncertain. From germline, CDR1 is LGHDT and CDR2 YNNKEL (reference sequence). V was cut by 3 bases and J by 3 bases, with 11 bases left in between. The CDR3 sequence is 14 residues long. The CDR3 DNA reads as TGTGCCAGCAGCCAGACCTTGACGCACTATGGCTACACCTTC. Its translation: CASSQTLTHYGYTF.

This chain joins TRBV20-1 and TRBJ2-7; TRBD2 aligns across 7 bases. Germline V gene lookup returns CDR1 DFQATT and CDR2 SNEGSKA (reference sequence). The CDR3 loop spans 13 amino acids. With V trimmed by 1 base and J by 3 bases, 3 bases remained unmatched. The CDR3 coding sequence is TGCAGTGCTAGAGCCGGACTAGACTACGAGCAGTACTTC. Translating gives CSARAGLDYEQYF.